This T cell receptor (beta chain) was sequenced for a study of cytomegalovirus exposure and HLA in healthy donors. The study ran its PCR with 60 Vbeta and 13 Jbeta primers. Sequencing used immunoSEQ multiplex PCR; TCRdb keeps in-frame clones, though not all of them. Among some 180,000 clones listed, approximately 80% were seen once. Sequenced input: PBMCs. The clonotype originates from a girl between 10 and 17 years old in good health and CMV-seropositive.

The chain's CDR3 is CASSRRGFQPQHF. CDR3 in DNA: TGTGCCAGTAGTCGCAGGGGATTCCAGCCCCAGCATTTT. The chain uses TRBV19 and TRBJ1-5; TRBD1 is a possible D gene (6 bases). Per the germline V gene, CDR1 is LNHDA and CDR2 is SQIVND (reference sequence). The V gene lost 5 bases and the J gene lost 7 bases, with 12 bases spanning the gap. The CDR3 is made up of 13 amino acids. Filled out from reference TRBV19 and TRBJ1-5, the complete variable domain reads DGGITQSPKYLFRKEGQNVTLSCEQNLNHDAMYWYRQDPGQGLRLIYYSQIVNDFQKGDIAEGYSVSREKKESFPLTVTSAQKNPTAFYLCASSRRGFQPQHFGDGTRLSIL.